This T cell receptor (beta chain) was obtained from a study of shared clonotypes between healthy human individuals. At the level of the study: A couple of women and three men aged 18 to 49 served as donors.

The CDR3 contains 16 residues. The germline CDR1 and CDR2 sequences are LNHDA and SQIVND (reference sequence). V shed 7 bases and J shed 1 base, with 19 bases lying between them. For each subset, genomic DNA was distributed in equal portions over several immunoSEQ plates. Repertoires were generated with immunoSEQ multiplex PCR, while TCRdb's copy carries only in-frame clones and drops some. This sample has some 630,000 clones; 96% occur once, and the top ten carry 0.11%. Naive CD8 cells lacked CD45RO, underwent positive selection for CCR7 and left out terminally differentiated effector memory CD45RA+ cells.

The sample taken for sequencing was naive CD8+ T cells sorted from blood. The rearrangement joins TRBV19 to TRBJ1-1; TRBD1 is a possible D gene (5 bases). This clonotype originated in a woman in her thirties in good health. CDR3 nucleotides: TGTGCCAGTAAACAGTTTCGGGAGGGGCCGAACACTGAAGCTTTCTTT. The encoded protein is CASKQFREGPNTEAFF.